These 31 T cell receptor beta chains were all obtained from the same sample, sequenced in a study of T cells expressing NK-cell markers. TCRdb re-analyzed the 5' RACE reads; it lists each CDR3 protein once, without DNA. Reported are around 550,000 distinct CDR3 sequences; the ten largest clones contain approximately 3.6%. Source material: blood T cells: a sorted CD56 or NKG2C T cell subset, CD4+ or CD8+ T cells, or bulk PBMC T cells (not recorded which). The receptors stem from a man younger than 35 in good health.

The chain links TRBV3-1 to TRBJ1-2; TCRdb lists TRBD1, though no DNA is available to test this call. Per the germline V gene, CDR1 is LGHDT and CDR2 is YNNKEL (reference sequence). The CDR3 has 16 residues. The CDR3 spells CASSQRGTGPNYGYTF.

V is TRBV2 and J is TRBJ2-1; TCRdb names TRBD1, which stays unverified in the absence of DNA. The CDR3 spans 15 residues. CDR1 and CDR2 from the germline V gene are SNHLY and FYNNEI. CDR3 sequence reads: CASRQREYTGDEQFF.

The rearrangement joins TRBV29-1 to TRBJ2-3; no DNA is available, so the TRBD2 call from TCRdb remains unchecked. Germline V gene data show CDR1 as SQVTM and CDR2 as ANQGSEA. CDR3 length: 18 residues. CDR3 amino acids: CSGGPPRRLAGSTDTQYF.

The rearrangement uses TRBV6-1 and TRBJ1-1. CDR1 is MNHNS, CDR2 SASEGT, per germline. This CDR3 has 16 amino acids. The CDR3 sequence: CASSALRSGLNTEAFF.

The chain combines TRBV20-1 with TRBJ2-5; the D call from TCRdb, TRBD1, cannot be confirmed without DNA. CDR1 and CDR2 from the germline V gene are DFQATT and SNEGSKA (reference sequence). This CDR3 is built from 16 residues. CDR3 residues: CSAAGTAESVQETQYF.

This sequence joins TRBV29-1 and TRBJ2-2; the D call of TRBD1 rests on TCRdb alone, since no DNA is present to check it. The germline CDR1 and CDR2 sequences are SQVTM and ANQGSEA. CDR3 length equals 14 residues. This chain's CDR3 is CSVAGQGVGGELFF.

V and J are TRBV11-3 and TRBJ2-2; checking the TCRdb D call of TRBD2 is not possible without DNA. This CDR3 has 16 residues. Germline CDR1 SGHNT, CDR2 YENEEA. This CDR3 is CASSFTSGGGTGELFF.

This rearrangement joins TRBV27 to TRBJ2-1; without DNA, the TCRdb call of TRBD2 cannot be checked. This CDR3 has 19 residues. CDR1 and CDR2 (germline): MNHEY, SMNVEV (reference sequence). CDR3 sequence reads: CASSLKGLAGVSGNNEQFF.

The rearrangement joins TRBV11-1 to TRBJ2-1; TCRdb lists TRBD2, though no DNA is available to test this call. This CDR3 comprises 18 residues. Germline CDR1 and CDR2: SGHAT and FQDESV (reference sequence). This chain's CDR3 is CASSLGLAGGASYNEQFF.

This chain connects TRBV2 to TRBJ2-3; the D gene TCRdb calls, TRBD2, cannot be checked with no DNA. CDR1 and CDR2 from the germline V gene are SNHLY and FYNNEI. The CDR3 sequence is 15 residues long. CDR3 residues: CASSWTSGRSGTQYF.

The gene calls are TRBV7-8 and TRBJ2-7. From germline, CDR1 is SGHVS and CDR2 FQNEAQ. The CDR3 contains 16 residues. The CDR3 here is CASSLRHDGSSYEQYF.

The gene calls are TRBV5-6 and TRBJ1-4; the TCRdb D gene call, TRBD1, has no DNA to confirm it. Germline CDR1 is SGHDT and CDR2 is YYEEEE. The CDR3 extends over 14 amino acids. The CDR3 reads CASSLSGWSEKLFF.

The chain couples TRBV28 to TRBJ2-2. Germline assignment: CDR1 MDHEN and CDR2 SYDVKM. CDR3 length equals 12 residues. The CDR3 spells CASSRAPGELFF.

The chain employs TRBV7-2 and TRBJ2-1; there is no DNA to check the TCRdb D call of TRBD2. The germline V gene has CDR1 SGHTA and CDR2 FQGNSA. The CDR3 runs to 12 residues. The CDR3 is CASSALSGEQFF.

The rearrangement uses TRBV5-5 and TRBJ2-7; TCRdb proposes TRBD2, but this gene call is untestable without DNA. Germline values: CDR1 SGHKS, CDR2 YYEKEE (reference sequence). The CDR3 length is 14 residues. The CDR3 is CASSSRLGVYEQYF.

The chain links TRBV6-5 to TRBJ2-1; without DNA, the TCRdb call of TRBD2 cannot be checked. The germline CDR1 and CDR2 sequences are MNHEY and SVGAGI. CDR3 size: 17 residues. The CDR3 sequence: CASSYSPLAGVYNEQFF.

J is TRBJ2-5 and V is TRBV24-1; absent DNA, TCRdb's TRBD1 call cannot be checked. Germline CDR1 and CDR2: KGHDR and SFDVKD. The CDR3 has 15 residues. CDR3 sequence: CATSEYKTGIETQYF.

The chain uses TRBV6-5 and TRBJ1-1. The length of the CDR3 is 13 residues. Per germline, CDR1 MNHEY and CDR2 SVGAGI. The CDR3 here is CASSRYTNTEAFF.

The chain links TRBV11-2 to TRBJ2-3; the TCRdb call, TRBD2, lacks DNA for checking. Germline-derived CDR1 and CDR2 are SGHAT and FQNNGV. CDR3 size: 17 residues. CDR3 amino acids: CASSLFLPGTSVDTQYF. Full variable domain (missing parts from reference TRBV11-2 and TRBJ2-3): EAGVAQSPRYKIIEKRQSVAFWCNPISGHATLYWYQQILGQGPKLLIQFQNNGVVDDSQLPKDRFSAERLKGVDSTLKIQPAKLEDSAVYLCASSLFLPGTSVDTQYFGPGTRLTVL.

V is TRBV29-1 and J is TRBJ2-5; absent DNA, TCRdb's TRBD2 call cannot be checked. Germline V lookup: CDR1 SQVTM, CDR2 ANQGSEA. The CDR3 loop spans 13 amino acids. The CDR3: CSASGRAVETQYF.

This chain's CDR3 is CASSLVVGETQYF. This chain links TRBV7-6 with TRBJ2-5. This CDR3 has 13 amino acids. Germline CDR1 reads SGHVS; CDR2 reads FNYEAQ.

This chain joins TRBV9 and TRBJ2-7; checking the TCRdb D call of TRBD1 is not possible without DNA. This CDR3 has 13 residues. Germline V gene lookup returns CDR1 SGDLS and CDR2 YYNGEE. The CDR3: CASSVDVGDEQYF.

The chain employs TRBV9 and TRBJ2-1. The CDR3 spans 16 residues. Germline values: CDR1 SGDLS, CDR2 YYNGEE. CDR3 in amino acids: CASSSPGGLSYNEQFF.

The chain combines TRBV24-1 with TRBJ2-2; TCRdb selects TRBD1, and the lack of DNA leaves this call unchecked. CDR3 size: 20 residues. The germline V gene has CDR1 KGHDR and CDR2 SFDVKD. CDR3 region: CATSDPSHKGSTVNTGELFF.

The V gene is TRBV14, the J gene TRBJ2-1; TCRdb calls TRBD1, which cannot be checked without DNA. The CDR3 runs to 15 residues. Germline CDR1 is SGHDN and CDR2 is FVKESK. The CDR3 loop is CASSQAGGWGGEQFF.

This chain links TRBV29-1 with TRBJ2-3. CDR1 SQVTM and CDR2 ANQGSEA come from the germline V gene. The length of the CDR3 is 11 residues. CDR3 in amino acids: CSVGNPDTQYF.

This chain connects TRBV27 to TRBJ2-1. The CDR3 loop spans 11 amino acids. Germline V lookup: CDR1 MNHEY, CDR2 SMNVEV (reference sequence). The CDR3: CASSTDQVQFF.

The J gene is TRBJ2-2, the V gene TRBV6-2 or TRBV6-3; there is no DNA to check the TCRdb D call of TRBD2. Germline V gives CDR1 MNHEY, CDR2 SVGEGT. The CDR3 covers 15 residues. The chain's CDR3 is CASSPTGLGAGELFF.

The chain employs TRBV5-1 and TRBJ2-1; the TRBD2 assignment by TCRdb is unverifiable without DNA. The CDR3 totals 20 residues. Germline V CDR1 and CDR2: SGHRS, YFSETQ. CDR3: CASSLEFRLGSGSLYNEQFF.

V gene TRBV11-2 combines with J gene TRBJ2-5; TCRdb outputs TRBD2, but without DNA this stays unchecked. The CDR3 extends over 16 amino acids. CDR1 SGHAT and CDR2 FQNNGV come from the germline V gene. The chain's CDR3 is CASSSLSGRALKTQYF.

The V call is TRBV7-2, the J call TRBJ2-7; TCRdb's D call of TRBD2 is untestable without DNA. CDR1 is SGHTA and CDR2 is FQGNSA in the germline V gene. The CDR3 spans 15 residues. The CDR3 is CASSPLTSGIYEQYF.